This T cell receptor beta chain was captured by sequencing in a study of shared clonotypes between healthy human individuals. This CDR3 region has 12 residues. Trimming removed 9 bases from V and 10 bases from J, with 16 bases in between. CDR1 is SGHRS, CDR2 YFSETQ, per germline. TCRdb keeps only in-frame clones here, not all; method: immunoSEQ multiplex PCR. The sample includes roughly 2 million clones, about 95% of them seen just once. CD45RO-negative, CCR7-selected cells formed the naive CD8 fraction, which excluded terminally differentiated effector memory CD45RA+ cells. The receptor's source is a man younger than 35 in good health. The sequencing input was naive CD8+ T cells sorted from blood. The chain joins TRBV5-1 to TRBJ2-2; the D gene is possibly TRBD1 (6 bases). This chain's CDR3 is CATREGVKELFF. CDR3 DNA sequence: TGCGCCACCCGTGAGGGGGTGAAGGAGCTGTTTTTT. The full variable domain, rest sourced from reference TRBV5-1 and TRBJ2-2, is KAGVTQTPRYLIKTRGQQVTLSCSPISGHRSVSWYQQTPGQGLQFLFEYFSETQRNKGNFPGRFSGRQFSNSRSEMNVSTLELGDSALYLCATREGVKELFFGEGSRLTVL.